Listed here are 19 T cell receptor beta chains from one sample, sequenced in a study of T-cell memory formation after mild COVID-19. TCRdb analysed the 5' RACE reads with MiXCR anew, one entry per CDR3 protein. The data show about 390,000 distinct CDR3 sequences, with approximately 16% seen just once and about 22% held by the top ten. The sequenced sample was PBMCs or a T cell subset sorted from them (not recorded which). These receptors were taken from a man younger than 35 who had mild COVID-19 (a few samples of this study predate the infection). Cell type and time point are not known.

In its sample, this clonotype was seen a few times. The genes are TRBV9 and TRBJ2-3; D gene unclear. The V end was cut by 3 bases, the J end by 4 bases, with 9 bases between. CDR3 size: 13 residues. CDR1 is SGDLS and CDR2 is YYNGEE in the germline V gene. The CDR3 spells CASSARWPDTQYF. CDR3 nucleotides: TGTGCCAGCAGCGCCCGGTGGCCAGATACGCAGTATTTT.

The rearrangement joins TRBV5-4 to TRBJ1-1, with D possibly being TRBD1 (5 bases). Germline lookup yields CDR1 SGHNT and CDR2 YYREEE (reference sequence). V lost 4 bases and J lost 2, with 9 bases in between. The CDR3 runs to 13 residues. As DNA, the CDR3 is TGTGCCAGCAGCGGGGGGGGTAACACTGAAGCTTTCTTT. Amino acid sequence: CASSGGGNTEAFF.

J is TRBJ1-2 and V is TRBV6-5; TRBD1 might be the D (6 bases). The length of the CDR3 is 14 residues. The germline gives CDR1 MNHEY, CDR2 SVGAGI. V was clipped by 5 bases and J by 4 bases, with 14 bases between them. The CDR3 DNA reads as TGTGCCAGCAGTCTTGACAGGCACCCCTATGGCTACACCTTC. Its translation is CASSLDRHPYGYTF.

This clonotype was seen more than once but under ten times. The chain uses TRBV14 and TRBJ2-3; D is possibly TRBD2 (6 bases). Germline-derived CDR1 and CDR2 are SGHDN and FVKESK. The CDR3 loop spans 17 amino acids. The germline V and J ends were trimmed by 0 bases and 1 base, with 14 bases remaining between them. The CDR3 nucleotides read TGTGCCAGCAGCCAAGATCCTAGGAGGGGTGGCACAGATACGCAGTATTTT. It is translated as CASSQDPRRGGTDTQYF.

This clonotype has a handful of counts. The CDR3 loop reads CSETSTDTQYF. CDR3 sequence (DNA): TGCAGCGAAACTAGCACAGATACGCAGTATTTT. The chain couples TRBV29-1 to TRBJ2-3, with unresolved D. The V and J ends lost 7 bases and 0 bases respectively, with 5 bases between them. The CDR3 length is 11 residues. Per germline, CDR1 SQVTM and CDR2 ANQGSEA.

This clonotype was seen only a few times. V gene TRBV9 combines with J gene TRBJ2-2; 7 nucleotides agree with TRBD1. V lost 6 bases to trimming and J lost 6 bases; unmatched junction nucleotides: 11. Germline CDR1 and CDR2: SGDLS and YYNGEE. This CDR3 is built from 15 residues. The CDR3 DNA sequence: TGTGCCAGCAAGAGACAGGGTGAAGGCCCCGGGGAGCTGTTTTTT. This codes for CASKRQGEGPGELFF.

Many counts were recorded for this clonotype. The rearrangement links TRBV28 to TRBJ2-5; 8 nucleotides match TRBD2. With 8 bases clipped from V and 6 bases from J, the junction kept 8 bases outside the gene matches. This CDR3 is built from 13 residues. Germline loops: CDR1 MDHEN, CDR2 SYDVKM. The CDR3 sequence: CASHSGGRKTQYF. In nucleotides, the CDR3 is TGTGCCAGCCACTCGGGGGGGCGGAAGACCCAGTACTTC.

As DNA, the CDR3 is TGTGCCAGCAGCCCCCCCAGGGCCCATGAGCAGTTCTTC. It codes for CASSPPRAHEQFF. V usage is TRBV9 and J usage is TRBJ2-1; TRBD1 is a possible D gene (5 bases). Germline V lookup: CDR1 SGDLS, CDR2 YYNGEE. The CDR3 consists of 13 residues. V dropped 4 bases and J dropped 8 bases, with 13 bases sitting between them.

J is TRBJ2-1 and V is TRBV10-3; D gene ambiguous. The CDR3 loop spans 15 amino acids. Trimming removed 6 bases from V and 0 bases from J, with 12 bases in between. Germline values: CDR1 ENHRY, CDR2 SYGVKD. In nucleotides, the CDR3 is TGTGCCATCAGCCCGGGCCTGAGCTCCTACAATGAGCAGTTCTTC. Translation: CAISPGLSSYNEQFF.

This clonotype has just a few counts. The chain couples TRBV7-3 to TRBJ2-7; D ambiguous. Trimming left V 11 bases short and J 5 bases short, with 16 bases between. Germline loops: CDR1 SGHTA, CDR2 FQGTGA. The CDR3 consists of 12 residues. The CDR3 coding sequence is TGTGCCTCAGCCCTCCCCGGTAACGAGCAGTACTTC. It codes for CASALPGNEQYF.

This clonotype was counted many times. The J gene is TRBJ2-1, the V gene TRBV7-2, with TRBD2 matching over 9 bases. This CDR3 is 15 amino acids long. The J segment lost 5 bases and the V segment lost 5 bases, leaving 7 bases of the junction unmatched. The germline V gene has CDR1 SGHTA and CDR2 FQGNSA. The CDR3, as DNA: TGTGCCAGCAGCGTTAGCGGGGGAGCGAACAATGAGCAGTTCTTC. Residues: CASSVSGGANNEQFF.

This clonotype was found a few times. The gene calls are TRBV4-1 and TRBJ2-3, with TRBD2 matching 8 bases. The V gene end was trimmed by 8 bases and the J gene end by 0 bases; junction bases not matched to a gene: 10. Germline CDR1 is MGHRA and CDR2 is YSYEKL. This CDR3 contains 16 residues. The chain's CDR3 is CASGRSGGASTDTQYF. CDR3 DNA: TGCGCCAGCGGACGAAGCGGGGGAGCTAGCACAGATACGCAGTATTTT.

CDR3 sequence reads: CASSGRVLAGGPDGEQYF. The CDR3 nucleotides read TGTGCCAGCAGCGGTAGGGTCCTAGCGGGGGGCCCAGACGGCGAGCAGTACTTC. The chain uses TRBV7-8 and TRBJ2-7, with 11 nucleotides matching TRBD2. CDR3 length: 18 amino acids. V shed 5 bases, J shed 6 bases, and the junction held 18 bases outside the gene matches. Per germline, CDR1 SGHVS and CDR2 FQNEAQ.

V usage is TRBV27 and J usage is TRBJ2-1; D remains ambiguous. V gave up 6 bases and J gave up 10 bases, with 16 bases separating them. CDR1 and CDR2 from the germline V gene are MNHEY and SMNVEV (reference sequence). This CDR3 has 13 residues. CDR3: CASSSPPEQEQFF. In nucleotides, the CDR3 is TGTGCCAGCAGCTCTCCCCCTGAACAAGAGCAGTTCTTC.

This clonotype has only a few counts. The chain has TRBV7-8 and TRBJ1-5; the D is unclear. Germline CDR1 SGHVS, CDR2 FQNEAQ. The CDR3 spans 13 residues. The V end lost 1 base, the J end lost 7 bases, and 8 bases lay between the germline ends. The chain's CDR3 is CASSLGTAQPQHF. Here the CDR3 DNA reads TGTGCCAGCAGCTTAGGGACGGCGCAGCCCCAGCATTTT.

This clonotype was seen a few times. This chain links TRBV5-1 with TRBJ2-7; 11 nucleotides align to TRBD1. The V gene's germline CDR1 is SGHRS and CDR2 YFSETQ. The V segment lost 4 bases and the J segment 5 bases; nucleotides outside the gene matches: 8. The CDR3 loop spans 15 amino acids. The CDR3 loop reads CASSVRTGGGHEQYF. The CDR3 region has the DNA TGCGCCAGCAGCGTCCGGACAGGGGGCGGCCACGAGCAGTACTTC.

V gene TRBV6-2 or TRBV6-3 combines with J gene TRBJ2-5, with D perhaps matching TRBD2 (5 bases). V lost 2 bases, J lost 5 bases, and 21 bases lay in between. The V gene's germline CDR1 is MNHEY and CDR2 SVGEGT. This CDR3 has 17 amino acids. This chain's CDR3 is CASSYISRLAQGETQYF. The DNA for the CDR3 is TGTGCCAGCAGTTACATTTCCCGGCTAGCCCAAGGCGAGACCCAGTACTTC.

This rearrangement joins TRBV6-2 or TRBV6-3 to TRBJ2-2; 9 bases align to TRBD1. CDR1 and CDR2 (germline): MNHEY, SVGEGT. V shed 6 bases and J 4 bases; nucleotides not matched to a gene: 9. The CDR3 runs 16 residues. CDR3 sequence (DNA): TGTGCCAGCAGAGGGACAGGGTCTGGGGGCACCGGGGAGCTGTTTTTT. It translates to CASRGTGSGGTGELFF.

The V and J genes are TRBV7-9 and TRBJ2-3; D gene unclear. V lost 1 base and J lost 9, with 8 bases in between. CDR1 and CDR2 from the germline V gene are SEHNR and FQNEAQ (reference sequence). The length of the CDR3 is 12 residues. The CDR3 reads CASSLDPRTQYF. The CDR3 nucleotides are TGTGCCAGCAGCTTAGATCCTAGAACGCAGTATTTT.